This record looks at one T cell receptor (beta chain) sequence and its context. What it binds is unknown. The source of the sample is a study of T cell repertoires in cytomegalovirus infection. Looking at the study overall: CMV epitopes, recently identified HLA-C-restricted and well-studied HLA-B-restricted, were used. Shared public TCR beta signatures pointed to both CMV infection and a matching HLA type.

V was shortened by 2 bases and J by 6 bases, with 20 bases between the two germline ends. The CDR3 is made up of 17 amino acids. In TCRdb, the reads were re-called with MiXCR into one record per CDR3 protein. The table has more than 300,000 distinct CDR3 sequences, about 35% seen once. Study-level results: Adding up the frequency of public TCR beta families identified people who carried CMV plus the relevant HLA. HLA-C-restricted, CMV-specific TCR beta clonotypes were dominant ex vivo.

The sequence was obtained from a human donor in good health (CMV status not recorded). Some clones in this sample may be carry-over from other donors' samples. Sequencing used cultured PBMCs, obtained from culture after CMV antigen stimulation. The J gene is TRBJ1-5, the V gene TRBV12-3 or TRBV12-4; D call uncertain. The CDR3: CASSLRVLGIPSQPQHF. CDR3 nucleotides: TGTGCCAGCAGTTTAAGGGTATTAGGGATTCCGAGTCAGCCCCAGCATTTT.